This TCR beta chain was captured by sequencing in a study of T cells after yellow fever vaccination. Study at large: Researchers used SMART-Seq v4 Ultra Low Input to prepare fractions that had low cell numbers. Overall study results and limits: Contamination by abundant bulk-population clonotypes could be present in FACS-sorted repertoires.

This clonotype occurred a few times. Antigen: not known. Germline CDR1 is KGHDR and CDR2 is SFDVKD. This CDR3 comprises 14 residues. Trimming removed 6 bases from V and 6 bases from J; junction bases left unmatched: 7. Making TCR cDNA involved 5'RACE template switching, which added UMIs and a universal primer site. TCRdb reanalysed the 5' RACE reads using MiXCR and keeps one entry per CDR3 protein. The sample contains around 400,000 distinct CDR3 sequences, roughly 11% of which appear only once. V gene TRBV24-1 combines with J gene TRBJ2-1; 7 bases fit TRBD1. Source: PBMCs, taken on the day of the first yellow fever vaccination. The sequence was obtained from a man between 18 and 29 years old who received the YFV17D yellow fever vaccine. CDR3 region: CATSTTGLSNEQFF. The CDR3 coding sequence is TGTGCCACCAGTACGACAGGGTTGTCCAATGAGCAGTTCTTC.